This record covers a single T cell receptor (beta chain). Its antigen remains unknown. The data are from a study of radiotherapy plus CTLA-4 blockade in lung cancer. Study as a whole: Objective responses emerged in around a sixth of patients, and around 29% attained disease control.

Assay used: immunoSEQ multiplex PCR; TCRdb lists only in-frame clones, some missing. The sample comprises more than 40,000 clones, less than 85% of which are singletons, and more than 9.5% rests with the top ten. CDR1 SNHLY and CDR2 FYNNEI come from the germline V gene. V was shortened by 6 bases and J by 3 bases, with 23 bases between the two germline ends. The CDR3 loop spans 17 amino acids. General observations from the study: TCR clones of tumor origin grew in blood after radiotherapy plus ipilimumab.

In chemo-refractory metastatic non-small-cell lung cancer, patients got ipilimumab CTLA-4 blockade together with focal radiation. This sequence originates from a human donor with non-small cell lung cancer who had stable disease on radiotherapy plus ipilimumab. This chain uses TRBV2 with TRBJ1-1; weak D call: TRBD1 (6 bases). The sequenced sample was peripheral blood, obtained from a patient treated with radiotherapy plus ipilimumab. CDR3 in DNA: TGTGCCAGCAGAATCCCCGAAACAGGGTTGGAGTACACTGAAGCTTTCTTT. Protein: CASRIPETGLEYTEAFF. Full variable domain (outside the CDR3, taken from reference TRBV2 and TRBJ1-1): EPEVTQTPSHQVTQMGQEVILRCVPISNHLYFYWYRQILGQKVEFLVSFYNNEISEKSEIFDDQFSVERPDGSNFTLKIRSTKLEDSAMYFCASRIPETGLEYTEAFFGQGTRLTVV.